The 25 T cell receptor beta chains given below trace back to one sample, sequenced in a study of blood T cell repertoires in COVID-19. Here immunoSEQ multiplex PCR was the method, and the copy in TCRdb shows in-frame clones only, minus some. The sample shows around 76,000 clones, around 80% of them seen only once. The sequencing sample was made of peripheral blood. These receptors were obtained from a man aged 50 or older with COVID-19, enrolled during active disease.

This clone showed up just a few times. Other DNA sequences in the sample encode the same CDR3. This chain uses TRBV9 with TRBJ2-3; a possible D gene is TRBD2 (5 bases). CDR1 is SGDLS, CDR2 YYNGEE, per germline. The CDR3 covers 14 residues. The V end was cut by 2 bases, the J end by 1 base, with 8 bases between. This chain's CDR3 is CASSVDSGTDTQYF. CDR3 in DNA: TGTGCCAGCAGCGTTGATAGCGGCACAGATACGCAGTATTTT. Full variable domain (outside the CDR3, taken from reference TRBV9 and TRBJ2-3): DSGVTQTPKHLITATGQRVTLRCSPRSGDLSVYWYQQSLDQGLQFLIQYYNGEERAKGNILERFSAQQFPDLHSELNLSSLELGDSALYFCASSVDSGTDTQYFGPGTRLTVL.

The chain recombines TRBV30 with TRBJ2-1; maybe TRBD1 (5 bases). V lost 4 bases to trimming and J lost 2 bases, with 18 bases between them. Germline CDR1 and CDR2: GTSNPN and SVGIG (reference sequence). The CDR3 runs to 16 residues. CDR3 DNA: TGTGCCTGGAACTCGAATCAGGGTTATCCCTACAATGAGCAGTTCTTC. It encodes CAWNSNQGYPYNEQFF.

CDR3 sequence reads: CASSPRLEDTQYF. CDR3 DNA sequence: TGTGCCAGCAGTCCTCGGTTGGAGGATACGCAGTATTTT. The gene calls are TRBV28 and TRBJ2-3; D is undetermined. CDR1 is MDHEN, CDR2 SYDVKM, per germline. The CDR3 covers 13 residues. The ends were cut back, 5 bases at V and 6 bases at J, with 12 bases in the middle.

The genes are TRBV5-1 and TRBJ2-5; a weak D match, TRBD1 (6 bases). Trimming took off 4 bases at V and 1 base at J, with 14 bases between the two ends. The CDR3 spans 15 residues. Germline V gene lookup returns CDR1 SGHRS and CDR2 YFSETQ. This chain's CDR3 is CASSLGGGGQETQYF. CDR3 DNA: TGCGCCAGCAGCCTTGGGGGCGGAGGCCAAGAGACCCAGTACTTC.

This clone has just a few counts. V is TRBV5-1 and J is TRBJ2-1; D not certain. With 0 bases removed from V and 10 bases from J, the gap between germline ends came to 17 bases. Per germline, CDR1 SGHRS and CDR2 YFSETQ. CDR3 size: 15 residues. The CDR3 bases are TGCGCCAGCAGCTTGGAACAGACAAATATGAACGAGCAGTTCTTC. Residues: CASSLEQTNMNEQFF.

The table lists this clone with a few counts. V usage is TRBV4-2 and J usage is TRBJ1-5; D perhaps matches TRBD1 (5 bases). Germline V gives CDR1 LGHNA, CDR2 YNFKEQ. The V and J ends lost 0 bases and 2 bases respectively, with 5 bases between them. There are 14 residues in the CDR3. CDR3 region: CASSQEGGNQPQHF. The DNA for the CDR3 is TGTGCCAGCAGCCAAGAAGGGGGCAATCAGCCCCAGCATTTT.

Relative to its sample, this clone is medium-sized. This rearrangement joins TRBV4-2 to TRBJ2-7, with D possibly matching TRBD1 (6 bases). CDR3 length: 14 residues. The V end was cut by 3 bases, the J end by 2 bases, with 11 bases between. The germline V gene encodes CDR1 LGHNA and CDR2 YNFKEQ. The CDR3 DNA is TGTGCCAGCAGCCACTCCGACAGGCCCTACGAGCAGTACTTC. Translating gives CASSHSDRPYEQYF.

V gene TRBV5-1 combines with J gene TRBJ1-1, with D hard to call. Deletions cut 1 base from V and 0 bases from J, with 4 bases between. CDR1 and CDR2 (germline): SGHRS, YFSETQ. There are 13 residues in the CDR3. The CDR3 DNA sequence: TGCGCCAGCAGCTTGCAAATGAACACTGAAGCTTTCTTT. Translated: CASSLQMNTEAFF.

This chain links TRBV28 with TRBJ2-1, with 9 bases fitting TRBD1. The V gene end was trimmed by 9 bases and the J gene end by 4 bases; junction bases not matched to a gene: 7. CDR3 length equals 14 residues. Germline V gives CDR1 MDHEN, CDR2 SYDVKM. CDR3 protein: CASYRDRVYNEQFF. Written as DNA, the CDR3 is TGTGCCAGTTATCGGGACAGGGTATACAATGAGCAGTTCTTC.

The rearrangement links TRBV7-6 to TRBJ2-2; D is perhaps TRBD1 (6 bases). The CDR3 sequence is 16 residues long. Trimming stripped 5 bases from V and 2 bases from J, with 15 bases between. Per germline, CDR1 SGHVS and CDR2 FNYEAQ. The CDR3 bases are TGTGCCAGCAGCCCACGGGTAGGGACAAACACCGGGGAGCTGTTTTTT. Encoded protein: CASSPRVGTNTGELFF.

The CDR3 region is CAISESTGKRGGAFGANVLTF. The DNA for the CDR3 is TGTGCCATCAGTGAGTCGACAGGCAAAAGAGGGGGCGCGTTTGGGGCCAACGTCCTGACTTTC. This sequence joins TRBV10-3 and TRBJ2-6; 7 bases align to TRBD1. The length of the CDR3 is 21 residues. Looked up from germline, CDR1 is ENHRY and CDR2 is SYGVKD. The trim removed 0 bases at V and 3 bases at J, leaving 17 bases unmatched.

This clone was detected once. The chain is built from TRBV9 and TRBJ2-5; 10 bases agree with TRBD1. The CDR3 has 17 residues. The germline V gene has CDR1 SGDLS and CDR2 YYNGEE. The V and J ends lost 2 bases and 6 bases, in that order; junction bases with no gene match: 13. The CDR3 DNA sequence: TGTGCCAGCAGCGTCGAATCCGGGACAGGGGTGGCGAAGACCCAGTACTTC. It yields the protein CASSVESGTGVAKTQYF.

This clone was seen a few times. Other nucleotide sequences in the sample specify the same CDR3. The CDR3 coding sequence is TGTGCCTGGAGTACAGGGGTAGACTCACCCCTCCACTTT. This encodes CAWSTGVDSPLHF. The chain carries TRBV30 and TRBJ1-6; TRBD1 matches at 7 bases. Germline trimming cut 2 bases from V and 10 bases from J; bases unmatched to any gene: 5. The germline gives CDR1 GTSNPN, CDR2 SVGIG (reference sequence). The CDR3 length is 13 residues.

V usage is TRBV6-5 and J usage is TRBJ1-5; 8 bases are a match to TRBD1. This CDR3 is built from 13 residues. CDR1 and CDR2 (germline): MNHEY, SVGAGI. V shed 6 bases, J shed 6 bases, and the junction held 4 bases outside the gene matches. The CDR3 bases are TGTGCCAGCAGACTGGACAGGGTTCAGCCCCAGCATTTT. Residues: CASRLDRVQPQHF.

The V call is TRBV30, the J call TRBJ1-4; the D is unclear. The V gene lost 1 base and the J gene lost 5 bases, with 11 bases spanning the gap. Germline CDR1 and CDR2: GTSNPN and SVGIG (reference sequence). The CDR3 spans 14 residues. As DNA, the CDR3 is TGTGCCTGGAGTGAGGACTTAATGAATGAAAAACTGTTTTTT. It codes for CAWSEDLMNEKLFF.

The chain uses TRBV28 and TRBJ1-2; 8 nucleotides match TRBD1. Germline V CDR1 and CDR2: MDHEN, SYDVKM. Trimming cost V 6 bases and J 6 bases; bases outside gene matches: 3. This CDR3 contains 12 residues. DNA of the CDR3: TGTGCCAGCAGATCAGGGGGCCATGGCTACACCTTC. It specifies CASRSGGHGYTF.

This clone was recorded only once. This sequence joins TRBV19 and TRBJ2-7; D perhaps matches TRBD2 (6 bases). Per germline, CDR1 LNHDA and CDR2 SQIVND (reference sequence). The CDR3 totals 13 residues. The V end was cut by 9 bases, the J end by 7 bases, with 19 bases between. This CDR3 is CASAPGVVGEQYF. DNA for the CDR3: TGTGCCAGCGCCCCGGGGGTGGTTGGTGAGCAGTACTTC.

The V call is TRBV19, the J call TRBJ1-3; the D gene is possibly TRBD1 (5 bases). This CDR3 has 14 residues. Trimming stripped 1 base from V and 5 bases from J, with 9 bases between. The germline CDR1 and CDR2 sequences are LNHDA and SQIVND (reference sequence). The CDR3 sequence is CASSIGAGRNTIYF. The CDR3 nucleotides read TGTGCCAGTAGTATAGGCGCAGGGAGAAACACCATATATTTT.

This CDR3 reads CASSPGLVRETQYF. In DNA form, the CDR3 reads TGTGCCAGCAGTCCGGGACTAGTCCGGGAGACCCAGTACTTC. The rearrangement uses TRBV6-5 and TRBJ2-5; 8 bases match TRBD2. The CDR3 runs to 14 residues. V lost 5 bases to trimming and J lost 5 bases; unmatched junction nucleotides: 7. Germline V CDR1 and CDR2: MNHEY, SVGAGI.

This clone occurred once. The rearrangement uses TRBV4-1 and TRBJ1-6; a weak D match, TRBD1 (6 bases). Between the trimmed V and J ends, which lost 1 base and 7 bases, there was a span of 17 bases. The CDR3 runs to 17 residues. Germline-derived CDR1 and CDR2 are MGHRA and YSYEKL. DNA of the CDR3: TGCGCCAGCAGCCAAGGATCCAGGGGTGTGGGCAATTCACCCCTCCACTTT. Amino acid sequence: CASSQGSRGVGNSPLHF.

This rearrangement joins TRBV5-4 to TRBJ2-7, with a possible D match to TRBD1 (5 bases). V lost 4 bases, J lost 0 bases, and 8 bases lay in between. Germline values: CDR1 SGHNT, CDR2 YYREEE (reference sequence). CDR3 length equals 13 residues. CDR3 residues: CASSTDSSYEQYF. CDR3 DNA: TGTGCCAGCAGCACTGACAGCTCCTACGAGCAGTACTTC.

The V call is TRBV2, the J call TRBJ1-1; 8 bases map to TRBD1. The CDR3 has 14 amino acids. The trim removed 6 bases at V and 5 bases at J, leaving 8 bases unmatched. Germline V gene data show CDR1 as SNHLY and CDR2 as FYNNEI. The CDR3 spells CASREKQGETEAFF. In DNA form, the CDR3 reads TGTGCCAGCAGAGAGAAACAGGGGGAAACTGAAGCTTTCTTT.

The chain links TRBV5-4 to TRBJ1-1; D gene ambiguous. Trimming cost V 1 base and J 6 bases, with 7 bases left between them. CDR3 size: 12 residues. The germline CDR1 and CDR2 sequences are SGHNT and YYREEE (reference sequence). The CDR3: CASSLLGAEAFF. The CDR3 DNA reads TGTGCCAGCAGCTTGTTGGGAGCTGAAGCTTTCTTT.

The CDR3 protein is CSVGQGGTDTQYF. In DNA form, the CDR3 reads TGCAGCGTTGGGCAGGGGGGAACAGATACGCAGTATTTT. The chain is built from TRBV29-1 and TRBJ2-3; D is perhaps TRBD1 (7 bases). Trimming took 4 bases from V and 3 from J, leaving 11 bases between them. This CDR3 spans 13 amino acids. The germline CDR1 and CDR2 sequences are SQVTM and ANQGSEA.

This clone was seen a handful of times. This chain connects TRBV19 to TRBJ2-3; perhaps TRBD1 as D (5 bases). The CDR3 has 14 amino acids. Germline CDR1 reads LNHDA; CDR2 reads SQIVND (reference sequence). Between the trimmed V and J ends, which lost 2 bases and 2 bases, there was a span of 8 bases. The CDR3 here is CASSIRQFTDTQYF. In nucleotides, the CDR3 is TGTGCCAGTAGTATAAGACAGTTCACAGATACGCAGTATTTT.